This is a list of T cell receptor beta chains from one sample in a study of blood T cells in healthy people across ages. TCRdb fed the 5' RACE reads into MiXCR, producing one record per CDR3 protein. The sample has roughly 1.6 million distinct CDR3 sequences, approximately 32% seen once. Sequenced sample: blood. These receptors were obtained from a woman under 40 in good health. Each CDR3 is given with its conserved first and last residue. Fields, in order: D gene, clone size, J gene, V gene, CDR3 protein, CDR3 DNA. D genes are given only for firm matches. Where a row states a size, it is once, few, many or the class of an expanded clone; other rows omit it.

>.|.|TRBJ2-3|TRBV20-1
CSATGGPLDAMDTQYF
TGCAGTGCCACAGGTGGCCCACTAGACGCAATGGATACGCAGTATTTT
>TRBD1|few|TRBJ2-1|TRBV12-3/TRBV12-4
CASSVGTVSYNEQFF
TGTGCCAGCAGTGTGGGGACAGTCTCCTACAATGAGCAGTTCTTC
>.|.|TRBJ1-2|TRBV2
CASSDHGGRGYTF
TGTGCCAGCAGTGACCATGGCGGACGGGGCTACACCTTC
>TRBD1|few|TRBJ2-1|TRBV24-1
CATSDLDRGDEQFF
TGTGCCACCAGTGATCTGGACAGGGGCGATGAGCAGTTCTTC
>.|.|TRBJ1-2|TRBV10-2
CASSPREHNYGYTF
TGCGCCAGCAGCCCAAGGGAACATAACTATGGCTACACCTTC
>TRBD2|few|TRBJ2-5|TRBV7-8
CASSFPGGMAQYF
TGTGCCAGCAGCTTCCCGGGGGGGATGGCCCAGTACTTC
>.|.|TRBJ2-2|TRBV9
CASTGRPAGELFF
TGTGCCAGCACGGGTCGGCCCGCCGGGGAGCTGTTTTTT
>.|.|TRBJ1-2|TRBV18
CASSPLEDYGYTF
TGTGCCAGCTCACCTTTAGAAGACTATGGCTACACCTTC
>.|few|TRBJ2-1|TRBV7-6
CASSSGASGDNEQFF
TGTGCCAGCAGCTCGGGGGCTAGCGGAGACAATGAGCAGTTCTTC
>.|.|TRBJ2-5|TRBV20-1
CSARVPLQETQYF
TGCAGTGCTAGAGTCCCCCTCCAAGAGACCCAGTACTTC
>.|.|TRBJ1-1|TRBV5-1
CASSLGDISNEAFF
TGCGCCAGCAGCTTGGGGGACATATCAAATGAAGCTTTCTTT
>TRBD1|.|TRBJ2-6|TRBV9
CASSVALGQGAVGANVLTF
TGTGCCAGCAGCGTAGCTCTTGGGCAGGGGGCGGTTGGGGCCAACGTCCTGACTTTC
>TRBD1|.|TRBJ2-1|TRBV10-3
CAVSAGQGIYNEQFF
TGTGCCGTCAGTGCAGGACAGGGGATCTACAATGAGCAGTTCTTC
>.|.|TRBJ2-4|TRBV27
CASRRAANTTKNIQYF
TGTGCCAGCAGACGAGCGGCAAATACAACCAAAAACATTCAGTACTTC
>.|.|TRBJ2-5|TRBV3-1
CASSPPQGLLQETQYF
TGTGCCAGCAGCCCACCACAGGGACTACTCCAAGAGACCCAGTACTTC
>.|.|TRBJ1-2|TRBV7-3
CASRRTRAGPGYTF
TGTGCAAGTCGCCGGACCCGGGCAGGACCTGGCTACACCTTC
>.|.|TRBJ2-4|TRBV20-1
CSVRGPELAKYIQYF
TGCAGTGTTAGAGGGCCGGAGTTAGCCAAATACATTCAGTACTTC
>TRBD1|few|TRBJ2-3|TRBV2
CASREDRVGTDTQYF
TGTGCCAGCAGGGAGGACAGGGTTGGCACAGATACGCAGTATTTT
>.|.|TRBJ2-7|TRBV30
CAWSRGFSYEQYF
TGTGCCTGGAGTAGGGGTTTTTCCTACGAGCAGTACTTC
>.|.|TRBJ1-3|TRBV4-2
CASSQMGFGSGNTIYF
TGTGCCAGCAGCCAGATGGGCTTCGGCTCTGGAAACACCATATATTTT
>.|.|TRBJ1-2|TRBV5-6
CASSGAGVGDGYTF
TGTGCCAGCAGCGGAGCAGGGGTAGGGGATGGCTACACCTTC
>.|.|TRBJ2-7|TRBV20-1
CSTIGNSHEQYF
TGCAGTACTATTGGTAATTCCCACGAGCAGTACTTC
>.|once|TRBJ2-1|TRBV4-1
CASSHDGTDTYNEQFF
TGCGCCAGCAGCCATGATGGGACCGACACCTACAATGAGCAGTTCTTC
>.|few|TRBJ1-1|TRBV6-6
CASSGSTRNTEAFF
TGTGCCAGCAGCGGGTCGACCCGGAACACTGAAGCTTTCTTT
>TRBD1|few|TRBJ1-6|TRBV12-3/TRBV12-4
CASRPGQGDSPLHF
TGTGCCAGCAGGCCGGGACAGGGGGATTCACCCCTCCACTTT
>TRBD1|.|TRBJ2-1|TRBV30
CAWSPGQGGQQFF
TGTGCCTGGTCTCCGGGACAGGGAGGTCAGCAGTTCTTC
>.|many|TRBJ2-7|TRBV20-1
CSARDPSVGSSYEQYF
TGCAGTGCTAGAGATCCGTCGGTTGGTTCTTCCTACGAGCAGTACTTC
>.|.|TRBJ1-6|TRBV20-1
CSARGGLTSPPHF
TGCAGTGCTAGAGGGGGGCTTACTTCACCCCCCCACTTT
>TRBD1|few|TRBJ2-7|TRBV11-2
CASSPRLGQDYEQYF
TGTGCCAGCAGTCCCCGCTTGGGACAGGACTACGAGCAGTACTTC
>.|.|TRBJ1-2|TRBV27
CASGSDSNYGYTF
TGTGCCAGCGGATCAGACAGTAACTATGGCTACACCTTC
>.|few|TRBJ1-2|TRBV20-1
CSAGPRHGDGYTF
TGCAGTGCTGGACCCCGACACGGCGATGGCTACACCTTC
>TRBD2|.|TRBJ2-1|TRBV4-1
CASSRQTSGGYNEQFF
TGCGCCAGCAGCCGCCAAACTAGCGGGGGCTACAATGAGCAGTTCTTC
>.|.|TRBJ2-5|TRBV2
CASSANTGQWTQYF
TGTGCCAGCAGTGCGAACACTGGCCAGTGGACCCAGTACTTC
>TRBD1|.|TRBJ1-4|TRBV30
CAWSLTGDSEKLFF
TGTGCCTGGAGTTTGACAGGGGATAGTGAAAAACTGTTTTTT
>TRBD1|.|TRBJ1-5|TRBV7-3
CASSTDRGQPQHF
TGTGCCAGCAGCACGGACAGGGGTCAGCCCCAGCATTTT
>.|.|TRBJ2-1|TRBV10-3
CAISGTKLSNEQFF
TGTGCCATCAGTGGCACAAAGTTGAGCAATGAGCAGTTCTTC
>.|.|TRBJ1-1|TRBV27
CASSLSGSLNTEAFF
TGTGCCAGCAGTTTATCGGGTAGCCTGAACACTGAAGCTTTCTTT
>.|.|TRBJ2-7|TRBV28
CASNRAYEQYF
TGTGCCAGCAACAGGGCCTACGAGCAGTACTTC
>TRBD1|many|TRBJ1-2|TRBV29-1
CSAGQDYGYTF
TGCAGCGCGGGACAGGACTATGGCTACACCTTC
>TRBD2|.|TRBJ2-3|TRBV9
CAGSPDGGTSGTDTQYF
TGTGCCGGCAGCCCCGACGGTGGGACTAGCGGCACAGATACGCAGTATTTT
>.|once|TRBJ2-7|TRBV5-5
CASILGSSSYEQYF
TGTGCCAGCATCCTGGGATCGAGCTCCTACGAGCAGTACTTC
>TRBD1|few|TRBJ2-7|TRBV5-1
CASSLDGTGVFEQYF
TGCGCCAGCAGCTTGGACGGGACAGGGGTCTTCGAGCAGTACTTC
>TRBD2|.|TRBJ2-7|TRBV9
CASSAGPTSGTYEQYF
TGTGCCAGCAGCGCGGGCCCGACTAGCGGGACTTACGAGCAGTACTTC
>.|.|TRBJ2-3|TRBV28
CASTYRWYTDTQYF
TGTGCCAGCACCTATCGCTGGTACACAGATACGCAGTATTTT
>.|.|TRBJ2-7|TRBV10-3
CAISPAGSGSYEQYF
TGTGCCATCAGCCCCGCGGGGTCTGGCTCCTACGAGCAGTACTTC